These 21 T cell receptor beta chains were all obtained from the same sample, sequenced in a study of blood T cells in healthy people across ages. It was with a sample-barcoded 5' primer and a J-beta primer mix that a second PCR of roughly 7 to 12 cycles was run. MiXCR, run by TCRdb on the 5' RACE reads, gives a single entry per CDR3 protein. Of 700,000 to 950,000 distinct CDR3 sequences in the sample, roughly two fifths were seen once. Sequenced input: blood. These TCRs come from a woman aged 60-70 years in good health.

V usage is TRBV7-2 and J usage is TRBJ2-5, with D tentatively TRBD1 (5 bases). Germline V gene lookup returns CDR1 SGHTA and CDR2 FQGNSA. The CDR3 is 13 amino acids. V gave up 5 bases and J gave up 5 bases, with 12 bases separating them. CDR3 region: CASSHRSRETQYF. The CDR3 DNA follows: TGTGCCAGCAGCCACAGGAGCCGGGAGACCCAGTACTTC. Supplemented by reference TRBV7-2 and TRBJ2-5, the full variable domain reads GAGVSQSPSNKVTEKGKDVELRCDPISGHTALYWYRQSLGQGLEFLIYFQGNSAPDKSGLPSDRFSAERTGGSVSTLTIQRTQQEDSAVYLCASSHRSRETQYFGPGTRLLVL.

Ten or more counts support this clonotype. This sequence joins TRBV6-4 and TRBJ2-6, with D uncertain. Germline V gene lookup returns CDR1 MRHNA and CDR2 SNTAGT. The CDR3 loop spans 13 amino acids. V was trimmed by 5 bases and J by 0 bases, leaving 2 bases between them. Here the CDR3 reads CASSISGANVLTF. The CDR3 DNA is TGTGCCAGCAGTATCTCTGGGGCCAACGTCCTGACTTTC.

This clonotype was counted many times. The J gene is TRBJ2-7, the V gene TRBV3-1, with unresolved D. The CDR3 has 17 amino acids. V lost 3 bases to trimming and J lost 1 base, with 19 bases between them. CDR1 and CDR2 from the germline V gene are LGHDT and YNNKEL (reference sequence). CDR3 sequence (DNA): TGTGCCAGCAGCCACCCACCATGGGGAAAAGGGTCCTACGAGCAGTACTTC. Residues: CASSHPPWGKGSYEQYF.

CDR3: CASSYGDNVRTNEQFF. CDR3 DNA sequence: TGTGCCAGCAGTTACGGGGACAACGTACGGACTAATGAGCAGTTCTTC. This chain links TRBV6-6 with TRBJ2-1, with D perhaps matching TRBD1 (6 bases). The length of the CDR3 is 16 residues. Germline lookup yields CDR1 MNHNY and CDR2 SVGAGI (reference sequence). V was clipped by 2 bases and J by 7 bases, with 18 bases between them.

The chain is built from TRBV7-2 and TRBJ2-5; TRBD2 matches 9 bases. V lost 3 bases to trimming and J lost 11 bases; unmatched junction nucleotides: 10. The CDR3 is made up of 14 amino acids. Germline V gives CDR1 SGHTA, CDR2 FQGNSA. The CDR3 region has the DNA TGTGCCAGCAGCTTTTCTAGCGGGATCAATGAGCAGTACTTC. Translating gives CASSFSSGINEQYF. The whole variable domain, remainder taken from reference TRBV7-2 and TRBJ2-5, is GAGVSQSPSNKVTEKGKDVELRCDPISGHTALYWYRQSLGQGLEFLIYFQGNSAPDKSGLPSDRFSAERTGGSVSTLTIQRTQQEDSAVYLCASSFSSGINEQYFGPGTRLLVL.

This clonotype was counted only a few times. The genes are TRBV13 and TRBJ2-1; the match to TRBD1 covers 10 bases. The CDR3 runs to 15 residues. V was pared by 7 bases and J by 6 bases, with 9 bases of the junction left unmatched. Per germline, CDR1 PRHDT and CDR2 FYEKMQ (reference sequence). The CDR3 is CASKTGTGEINEQFF. In DNA, the CDR3 is TGTGCCAGCAAAACCGGGACAGGGGAAATCAATGAGCAGTTCTTC.

The chain links TRBV25-1 to TRBJ1-2; weak D call: TRBD1 (6 bases). V lost 11 bases and J 2 bases, leaving 12 bases between the germline ends. From germline, CDR1 is MGHDK and CDR2 SYGVNS. The CDR3 has 12 residues. The CDR3 region is CAARGGNYGYTF. For the CDR3, the DNA is TGTGCCGCCAGGGGCGGAAACTATGGCTACACCTTC.

The rearrangement links TRBV11-2 to TRBJ2-5; D gene unclear. From germline, CDR1 is SGHAT and CDR2 FQNNGV. V was clipped by 5 bases and J by 0 bases, with 13 bases between them. CDR3 size: 15 residues. Here the CDR3 DNA reads TGTGCCAGCAGCCCCCTCCCGACTTACCAAGAGACCCAGTACTTC. Amino acids: CASSPLPTYQETQYF.

This clonotype was seen many times. The V call is TRBV5-1, the J call TRBJ1-5, with D possibly matching TRBD1 (6 bases). Germline loops: CDR1 SGHRS, CDR2 YFSETQ. The length of the CDR3 is 14 residues. V lost 5 bases, J lost 1 base, and 10 bases lay in between. The CDR3 region is CASSSGQSNQPQHF. The CDR3 DNA reads TGCGCCAGCAGTTCCGGACAGAGCAATCAGCCCCAGCATTTT.

The V call is TRBV5-1, the J call TRBJ2-7; 8 nucleotides match TRBD1. CDR1 is SGHRS, CDR2 YFSETQ, per germline. V dropped 4 bases and J dropped 6; count of bases not matched to a gene: 15. The CDR3 spans 16 residues. The CDR3 reads CASSTGDRWSGTEQYF. For the CDR3, the DNA is TGCGCCAGCAGCACAGGGGACAGGTGGTCGGGTACCGAGCAGTACTTC.

The genes are TRBV19 and TRBJ2-3; 8 bases fit TRBD2. CDR3 size: 13 residues. Germline trimming cut 8 bases from V and 4 bases from J; bases unmatched to any gene: 5. Germline lookup yields CDR1 LNHDA and CDR2 SQIVND (reference sequence). The DNA of the CDR3 is TGTGCCAGTCGGACTAGCAATCCAGATACGCAGTATTTT. Its protein is CASRTSNPDTQYF.

Comments on this clonotype: A read error is possible here, since a much larger clone lies one base away. The rearrangement uses TRBV5-1 and TRBJ2-3, with D possibly being TRBD2 (5 bases). The CDR3 sequence is 18 residues long. The germline gives CDR1 SGHRS, CDR2 YFSETQ. The CDR3 here is CASSPSWTPRGPTDTLYF. In nucleotides, the CDR3 is TGCGCCAGCAGCCCCTCCTGGACTCCTCGAGGACCCACAGATACGCTGTATTTT.

This clonotype was seen more than once but under ten times. Germline is not matched at one junction end, which may reflect a read error. The chain joins TRBV7-9 to TRBJ2-5; D tentatively reads TRBD1 or TRBD2 (5 bases each). The CDR3 consists of 15 residues. Germline V CDR1 and CDR2: SEHNR, FQNEAQ (reference sequence). The CDR3 protein is CANSLGTPRQETQYF. CDR3 nucleotides: TGTGCCAACAGCTTAGGGACGCCCCGACAAGAGACCCAGTACTTC.

The V and J genes are TRBV29-1 and TRBJ2-3; D unresolved. This CDR3 region has 14 residues. Germline loops: CDR1 SQVTM, CDR2 ANQGSEA. V lost 6 bases, J lost 1 base, and 14 bases lay in between. As DNA, the CDR3 is TGCAGCGTGTCATCGGGTAAAGGCACAGATACGCAGTATTTT. Its protein product is CSVSSGKGTDTQYF.

This chain links TRBV7-2 with TRBJ1-1; tentative D call: TRBD1 (6 bases). Germline CDR1 is SGHTA and CDR2 is FQGNSA. This CDR3 is built from 15 residues. V lost 1 base, J lost 3 bases, and 12 bases lay in between. The CDR3 DNA reads as TGTGCCAGCAGCTTAGAGGGGGTTTTGGACACTGAAGCTTTCTTT. It is translated as CASSLEGVLDTEAFF.

This clonotype was seen only a few times. The DNA for the CDR3 is TGTGCCAGCAGCTCTAAACAGGGGAGTGAGCAGTTCTTC. This sequence encodes CASSSKQGSEQFF. V and J are TRBV7-3 and TRBJ2-1; the match to TRBD1 covers 7 bases. The V and J ends lost 4 bases and 9 bases, in that order; junction bases with no gene match: 6. Germline assignment: CDR1 SGHTA and CDR2 FQGTGA. The CDR3 length is 13 residues.

This clonotype was seen many times. The J gene is TRBJ2-3, the V gene TRBV6-2 or TRBV6-3; the D call may be TRBD1 or TRBD2 (5 bases each). V lost 8 bases and J lost 2, with 17 bases in between. Germline values: CDR1 MNHEY, CDR2 SVGEGT. The CDR3 spans 15 residues. CDR3 loop: CASDWAQDSTDTQYF. CDR3 coding DNA: TGTGCCAGCGATTGGGCACAGGACTCCACAGATACGCAGTATTTT.

In its sample, this clonotype was seen a few times. The CDR3 is CSAKYTDTQYF. DNA of the CDR3: TGCAGTGCAAAATACACAGATACGCAGTATTTT. The chain is built from TRBV20-1 and TRBJ2-3; D uncertain. The CDR3 contains 11 residues. The germline V gene encodes CDR1 DFQATT and CDR2 SNEGSKA (reference sequence). The V end lost 6 bases, the J end lost 2 bases, and 6 bases lay between the germline ends.

The rearrangement uses TRBV7-8 and TRBJ2-4; weak D call: TRBD1 (6 bases). The closer fit of TRBJ2-7 to the DNA end suggests the J call may be wrong. The germline gives CDR1 SGHVS, CDR2 FQNEAQ. This CDR3 is 14 amino acids long. The CDR3: CASTRRTDNYEQYF. The DNA of the CDR3 is TGTGCCAGCACCCGTCGGACAGATAACTACGAGCAGTACTTC.

CDR3 DNA sequence: TGTGCCAGCAGCCAGGAGGTTAATGAAAAACTGTTTTTT. Residues: CASSQEVNEKLFF. V usage is TRBV7-9 and J usage is TRBJ1-4; no clear D. This CDR3 contains 13 residues. Germline-derived CDR1 and CDR2 are SEHNR and FQNEAQ (reference sequence). Trimming pared 5 bases from V and 4 bases from J, leaving 8 bases between.

In its sample, this clonotype was seen a few times. The J gene is TRBJ2-7, the V gene TRBV13; D is unresolved. This CDR3 has 13 residues. CDR1 and CDR2 from the germline V gene are PRHDT and FYEKMQ (reference sequence). Trimming stripped 0 bases from V and 4 bases from J, with 7 bases between. As DNA, the CDR3 is TGTGCCAGCAGCTTAGGCCTCCCGTACGAGCAGTACTTC. Its protein is CASSLGLPYEQYF. Together with reference TRBV13 and TRBJ2-7, the CDR3 gives the full variable domain: AAGVIQSPRHLIKEKRETATLKCYPIPRHDTVYWYQQGPGQDPQFLISFYEKMQSDKGSIPDRFSAQQFSDYHSELNMSSLELGDSALYFCASSLGLPYEQYFGPGTRLTVT.